A selection of T cell receptor beta chains follows, all from one sample in a study of vaccination and CD4 T cells after COVID-19. One entry per CDR3 protein results from TCRdb running MiXCR on the PCR reads. The repertoire consists of 6,900 or so distinct CDR3 sequences, with 50% to 55% occurring once and the leading ten covering under 40%. These receptors' antigens are unknown. Sequencing was done on a sample of CD4+ T cells from blood, cultured in vitro. The receptors derive from a human donor in good health. Each CDR3 is given with its conserved first and last residue. D genes are given only for firm matches. Size values are once, few and many counts, or a class for expanded clones, and some rows have none.

j_call clone_size d_call v_call cdr3_aa cdr3_nt
TRBJ2-4 few TRBD1 TRBV4-2 CASSLSTGQVLSKNIQYF TGTGCCAGCAGCCTCTCTACAGGACAGGTCCTATCCAAAAACATTCAGTACTTC
TRBJ2-7 once TRBD1 TRBV6-1 CASSGPGTGANNEQYF TGTGCCAGCAGTGGCCCCGGGACAGGGGCTAACAACGAGCAGTACTTC
TRBJ1-2 - - TRBV10-3 CAISEVQGYGYTF TGTGCCATCAGTGAAGTCCAGGGCTATGGCTACACCTTC
TRBJ2-3 - - TRBV19 CASSIDTTDTQYF TGTGCCAGTAGTATAGATACGACAGATACGCAGTATTTT
TRBJ2-5 once TRBD1 TRBV28 CASREQGVLRETQYF TGTGCCAGCAGAGAGCAGGGGGTTTTAAGAGAGACCCAGTACTTC
TRBJ1-1 - - TRBV24-1 CATSDGAGRGHTEAFF TGTGCCACCAGTGATGGGGCCGGCAGGGGACACACTGAAGCTTTCTTT
TRBJ1-5 few - TRBV29-1 CSVVAGAGNQPQHF TGCAGCGTTGTAGCGGGGGCCGGCAATCAGCCCCAGCATTTT
TRBJ1-1 - - TRBV9 CASSVGSLGNTEAFF TGTGCCAGCAGCGTAGGTAGTTTGGGGAACACTGAAGCTTTCTTT
TRBJ1-1 - - TRBV20-1 CSARARALINTEAFF TGCAGTGCTAGAGCCAGGGCGCTAATAAACACTGAAGCTTTCTTT
TRBJ1-2 - TRBD1 TRBV5-4 CASSGDSLYGYTF TGTGCCAGCAGCGGGGACAGTCTCTATGGCTACACCTTC
TRBJ2-3 - TRBD2 TRBV20-1 CSAGDSGAYTDTQYF TGCAGTGCGGGGGATAGCGGGGCATACACAGATACGCAGTATTTT
TRBJ1-1 - - TRBV15 CATSRAMVYGKGTTEAFF TGTGCCACCAGCAGAGCCATGGTCTACGGTAAGGGAACGACTGAAGCTTTCTTT
TRBJ2-5 - - TRBV29-1 CSVPIVTGDGTQYF TGCAGCGTTCCCATAGTAACCGGGGATGGGACCCAGTACTTC
TRBJ1-1 few TRBD1 TRBV7-4 CASSLGAISGGYNTEAFF TGTGCCAGCAGCTTAGGGGCCATATCAGGGGGGTACAACACTGAAGCTTTCTTT
TRBJ1-2 - - TRBV12-3/TRBV12-4 CASSFEAANYGYTF TGTGCCAGCAGTTTCGAGGCAGCTAACTATGGCTACACCTTC
TRBJ1-6 - - TRBV6-1 CASRLDSFNSPLHF TGTGCCAGTCGCCTGGACAGCTTTAATTCACCCCTCCACTTT
TRBJ2-7 - TRBD2 TRBV7-2 CASSTPTPSGGLISSYEQYF TGTGCCAGCAGCACCCCAACCCCTAGCGGGGGACTTATTAGCTCCTACGAGCAGTACTTC
TRBJ1-2 once - TRBV18 CASSPLDATNYGYTF TGTGCCAGCTCACCCTTGGACGCCACTAACTATGGCTACACCTTC
TRBJ2-3 - - TRBV6-1 CASSEFDTQYF TGTGCCAGCAGCGAATTCGATACGCAGTATTTT
TRBJ1-5 - - TRBV20-1 CSARGNSQGGNQPQHF TGCAGTGCTAGAGGGAACAGCCAAGGAGGCAATCAGCCCCAGCATTTT
TRBJ2-1 few TRBD2 TRBV2 CASSYSGLAGIYNEQFF TGTGCCAGCAGTTATTCCGGACTAGCGGGAATCTACAATGAGCAGTTCTTC
TRBJ1-1 - TRBD1 TRBV20-1 CSARDPHGQGNTEAFF TGCAGTGCTAGAGACCCCCACGGACAGGGGAACACTGAAGCTTTCTTT
TRBJ1-3 few - TRBV7-9 CASSLTGSSGNTIYF TGTGCCAGCAGCTTAACCGGATCCAGTGGAAACACCATATATTTT
TRBJ1-1 few - TRBV27 CASSKQGRGEAFF TGTGCCAGCAGTAAGCAGGGTAGAGGTGAAGCTTTCTTT
TRBJ1-2 few - TRBV7-2 CASSLRRQYYGYTF TGTGCCAGCAGCTTACGAAGGCAGTACTATGGCTACACCTTC
TRBJ2-5 - - TRBV30 CAWGAGLQETQYF TGTGCCTGGGGAGCGGGCCTCCAAGAGACCCAGTACTTC
TRBJ1-1 - - TRBV6-5 CASSYRGVPNTEAFF TGTGCCAGCAGTTACAGGGGGGTCCCGAACACTGAAGCTTTCTTT
TRBJ2-3 few - TRBV20-1 CSAGKISSTDTQYF TGCAGTGCCGGAAAGATCTCTAGCACAGATACGCAGTATTTT
TRBJ2-1 - TRBD2 TRBV15 CATSRDGGLVAEQFF TGTGCCACCAGCAGAGATGGGGGACTAGTAGCGGAGCAGTTCTTC
TRBJ2-1 - TRBD2 TRBV6-5 CASSYSIFGRTSVKGYNEQFF TGTGCCAGCAGTTACTCCATCTTCGGCCGGACTAGCGTTAAAGGTTACAATGAGCAGTTCTTC
TRBJ1-5 few - TRBV6-5 CASSSGGNQPQHF TGTGCCAGCAGTTCTGGGGGGAATCAGCCCCAGCATTTT
TRBJ2-1 - TRBD2 TRBV20-1 CSARGTSYHEQFF TGCAGTGCTAGGGGGACTAGCTACCATGAGCAGTTCTTC
TRBJ2-1 few TRBD1 TRBV7-6 CASSSRQGPLNEQFF TGTGCCAGCAGCTCTAGACAGGGCCCTCTCAATGAGCAGTTCTTC
TRBJ1-6 - - TRBV19 CASSIGWWGNNSPLHF TGTGCCAGTAGTATTGGATGGTGGGGAAACAATTCACCCCTCCACTTT
TRBJ1-6 - TRBD1 TRBV7-2 CASSMGDRGVFSPLHF TGTGCCAGCAGCATGGGGGACAGGGGAGTTTTCTCACCCCTCCACTTT
TRBJ2-1 - TRBD2 TRBV20-1 CSAQGGIAGGREQFF TGCAGTGCCCAGGGTGGAATAGCGGGGGGAAGGGAGCAGTTCTTC
TRBJ1-5 few - TRBV6-1 CASSESFEEAQPQHF TGTGCCAGCAGTGAATCCTTTGAGGAGGCTCAGCCCCAGCATTTT
TRBJ1-5 - - TRBV30 CAWSVTGYNQPQHF TGTGCCTGGAGTGTTACAGGGTACAATCAGCCCCAGCATTTT
TRBJ2-7 - - TRBV20-1 CSARDFRAHYEQYF TGCAGTGCTAGAGATTTCCGGGCCCACTACGAGCAGTACTTC
TRBJ2-7 - - TRBV14 CASSPRGGVQWGF TGTGCCAGCAGCCCCAGAGGGGGGGTCCAGTGGGGCTTC